This T cell receptor (beta chain) was retrieved from a study of blood T cell repertoires in COVID-19. At the level of the study: Spain, Italy and the United States supplied samples that represented acute and convalescent COVID-19. T cells, B-cell-depleted T cells, or PBMCs provided the cDNA or gDNA that served as material.

CDR3 length equals 19 residues. The authors' processing: Nucleated cell counts were estimated from reference gene primer amplification. This table comes from immunoSEQ multiplex PCR, and its TCRdb copy is limited to in-frame clones, with some not included. V and J calls and clone size are those listed in that table; D and trimming were worked out from the DNA. The sample carries 30,000 or so clones, over 75% recorded once. The sequenced material came from peripheral blood. The J gene is TRBJ1-2, the V gene TRBV21-1. TRBV21-1 is a pseudogene. This clonotype was sampled from an elderly man with active COVID-19. The CDR3 loop reads CASSKELADSGPGKDGYTF. The CDR3 nucleotides are TGTGCCAGCAGCAAAGAGTTGGCCGATTCCGGTCCGGGGAAGGATGGCTACACCTTC.